This record looks at one TCR beta chain sequence and its context. The CDR3 totals 16 residues. V trimming: 8 bases; J trimming: 4 bases; junction bases outside the gene matches: 8. Germline loops: CDR1 SGHTA, CDR2 FQGNSA. This specimen comes from a study of blood T cell repertoires in COVID-19. Here immunoSEQ multiplex PCR was the method, and the copy in TCRdb shows in-frame clones only, minus some. This sample has 150,000 or so clones, with approximately 84% found just once. Sample: peripheral blood. This sequence originates from a human donor in a cohort sampled during active COVID-19. The V call is TRBV7-2, the J call TRBJ2-3; 14 bases are a match to TRBD2. The CDR3 nucleotides are TGTGCCAGCCGCGGGACTAGCGGGAGTGGGGCAGATACGCAGTATTTT. Translating it yields CASRGTSGSGADTQYF.